Listed below are T cell receptor beta chains from one sample, sequenced in a study of naive and memory T cell subsets. TCRdb itself ran the UMI-ligation and nested PCR reads through MiXCR, one entry per CDR3 protein. The data hold around 18,000 distinct CDR3 sequences, with 8.7% observed a single time. What was sequenced was central memory CD8+ T cells from blood. The source of these receptors is a human donor in good health. Both conserved end residues are part of each CDR3.

V: TRBV27; J: TRBJ2-6; CDR3: CASSSTRDRVFPGANVLTF
V: TRBV12-3/TRBV12-4; J: TRBJ1-1; CDR3: CASSFTGLDTEAFF
V: TRBV5-6; J: TRBJ1-6; CDR3: CASSLGAGGSDSPLHF
V: TRBV28; J: TRBJ1-1; CDR3: CASSLSGVANTEAFF
V: TRBV5-4; J: TRBJ2-5; CDR3: CASSSGTSGRMWGETQYF
V: TRBV4-3; J: TRBJ1-6; CDR3: CASSQGHENSPLHF
V: TRBV11-2; J: TRBJ2-7; CDR3: CASSSSTGGTSSYEQYF
V: TRBV30; J: TRBJ2-3; CDR3: CAWTSGSPDTQYF
V: TRBV24-1; J: TRBJ1-5; CDR3: CATSGHDQPQHF
V: TRBV29-1; J: TRBJ2-1; CDR3: CSVEGRGGYNEQFF
V: TRBV20-1; J: TRBJ2-7; CDR3: CSASQGPYEQYF
V: TRBV7-6; J: TRBJ2-4; CDR3: CASSLGTGEVNIQYF
V: TRBV23-1; J: TRBJ2-1; CDR3: CASSHPTGTSGRAGYNEQFF
V: TRBV14; J: TRBJ2-7; CDR3: CASSLPSGDEQYF
V: TRBV28; J: TRBJ2-2; CDR3: CASSGPRDTGELFF
V: TRBV28; J: TRBJ2-7; CDR3: CASSLAGRYEQYF
V: TRBV28; J: TRBJ2-3; CDR3: CASSSLGGVNTDTQYF
V: TRBV20-1; J: TRBJ1-1; CDR3: CSARVGGWPFF
V: TRBV27; J: TRBJ2-7; CDR3: CASSYLAGHYEQYF
V: TRBV6-6; J: TRBJ2-3; CDR3: CASSPFSGALTDTQYF
V: TRBV29-1; J: TRBJ2-7; CDR3: CSVRPGTADGEQYF
V: TRBV11-2; J: TRBJ2-1; CDR3: CASSYLAMEQFF